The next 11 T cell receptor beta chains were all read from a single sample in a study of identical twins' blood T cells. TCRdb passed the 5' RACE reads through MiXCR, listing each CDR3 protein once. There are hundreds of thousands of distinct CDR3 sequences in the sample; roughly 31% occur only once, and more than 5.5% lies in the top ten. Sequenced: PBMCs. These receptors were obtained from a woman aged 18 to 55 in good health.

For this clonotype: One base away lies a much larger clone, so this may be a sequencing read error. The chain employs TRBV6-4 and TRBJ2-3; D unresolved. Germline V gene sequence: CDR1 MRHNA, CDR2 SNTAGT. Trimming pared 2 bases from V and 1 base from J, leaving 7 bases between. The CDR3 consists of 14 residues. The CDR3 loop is CASSDLVGTDTQYF. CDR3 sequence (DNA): TGTGCCAGCAGTGACCTGGTTGGCACAGATACGCAGTATTTT.

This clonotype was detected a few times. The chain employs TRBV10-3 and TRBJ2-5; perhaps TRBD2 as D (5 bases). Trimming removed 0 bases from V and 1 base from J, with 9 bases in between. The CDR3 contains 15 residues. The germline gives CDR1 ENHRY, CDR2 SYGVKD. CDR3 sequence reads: CAISESTGSQETQYF. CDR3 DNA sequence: TGTGCCATCAGTGAGTCGACGGGGTCCCAAGAGACCCAGTACTTC.

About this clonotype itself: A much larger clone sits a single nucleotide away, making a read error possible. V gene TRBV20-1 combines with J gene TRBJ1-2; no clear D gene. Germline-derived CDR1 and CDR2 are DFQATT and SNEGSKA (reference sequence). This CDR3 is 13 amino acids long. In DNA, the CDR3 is TGCAGTGCTAGGAGGGAGAATAACTATGGCTACGCCTTC. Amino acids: CSARRENNYGYAF.

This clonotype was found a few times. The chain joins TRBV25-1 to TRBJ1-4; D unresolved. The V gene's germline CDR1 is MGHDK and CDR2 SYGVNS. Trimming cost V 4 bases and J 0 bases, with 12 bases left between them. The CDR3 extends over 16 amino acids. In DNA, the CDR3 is TGTGCCAGCAGTGCCACAGACGGTACAACTAATGAAAAACTGTTTTTT. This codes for CASSATDGTTNEKLFF.

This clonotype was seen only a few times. CDR3 sequence: CASSDRSAHF. The CDR3, as DNA: TGTGCCAGCAGTGACAGGAGCGCTCACTTT. This rearrangement joins TRBV6-1 to TRBJ1-6; D not resolved. Germline V CDR1 and CDR2: MNHNS, SASEGT. This CDR3 has 10 amino acids. V lost 3 bases to trimming and J lost 19 bases, with 10 bases between them.

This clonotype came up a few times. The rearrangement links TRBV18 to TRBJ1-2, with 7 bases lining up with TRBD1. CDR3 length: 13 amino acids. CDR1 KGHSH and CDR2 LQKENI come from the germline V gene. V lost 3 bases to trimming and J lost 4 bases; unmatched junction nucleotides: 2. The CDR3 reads CASSPDRVYGYTF. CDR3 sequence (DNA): TGTGCCAGCTCACCCGACAGGGTCTATGGCTACACCTTC.

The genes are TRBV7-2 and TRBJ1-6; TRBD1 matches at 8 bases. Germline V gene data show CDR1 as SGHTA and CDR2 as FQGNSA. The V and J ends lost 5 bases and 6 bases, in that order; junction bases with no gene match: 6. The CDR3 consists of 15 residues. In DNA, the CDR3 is TGTGCCAGCAGCCTTACGACAGGGGTTAATTCACCCCTCCACTTT. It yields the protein CASSLTTGVNSPLHF.

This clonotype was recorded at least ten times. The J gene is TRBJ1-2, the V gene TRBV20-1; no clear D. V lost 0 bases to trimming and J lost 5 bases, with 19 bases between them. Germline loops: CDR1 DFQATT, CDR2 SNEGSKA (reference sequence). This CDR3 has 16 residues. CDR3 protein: CSARDSTWGKEYGYTF. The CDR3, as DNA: TGCAGTGCTAGAGATTCCACCTGGGGAAAGGAATATGGCTACACCTTC.

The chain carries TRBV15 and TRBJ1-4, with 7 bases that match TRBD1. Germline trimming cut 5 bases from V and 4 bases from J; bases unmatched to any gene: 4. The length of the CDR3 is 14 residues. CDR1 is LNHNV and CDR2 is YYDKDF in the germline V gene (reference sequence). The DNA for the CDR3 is TGTGCCACCAGCCGGGGACAGATTAATGAAAAACTGTTTTTT. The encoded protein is CATSRGQINEKLFF. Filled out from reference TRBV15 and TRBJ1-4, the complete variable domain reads DAMVIQNPRYQVTQFGKPVTLSCSQTLNHNVMYWYQQKSSQAPKLLFHYYDKDFNNEADTPDNFQSRRPNTSFCFLDIRSPGLGDTAMYLCATSRGQINEKLFFGSGTQLSVL.

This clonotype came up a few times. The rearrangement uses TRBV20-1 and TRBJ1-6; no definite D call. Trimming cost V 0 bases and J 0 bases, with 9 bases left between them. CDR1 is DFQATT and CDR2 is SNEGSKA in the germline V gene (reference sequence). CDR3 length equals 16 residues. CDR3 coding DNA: TGCAGTGCTAGAGATCGACGAAGCTCCTATAATTCACCCCTCCACTTT. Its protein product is CSARDRRSSYNSPLHF.

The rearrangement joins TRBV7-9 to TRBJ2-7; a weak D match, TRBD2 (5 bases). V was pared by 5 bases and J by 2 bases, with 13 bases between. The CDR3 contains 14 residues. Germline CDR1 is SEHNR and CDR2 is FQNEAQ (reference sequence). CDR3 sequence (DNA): TGTGCCAGCAGCCTCGGCCCCGGGACCTACGAGCAGTACTTC. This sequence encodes CASSLGPGTYEQYF.